Below are 27 T cell receptor beta chains sequenced from a single sample in a study of cytomegalovirus exposure and HLA in healthy donors. PCR amplification relied on 60 Vbeta primers (plus 13 Jbeta primers). The repertoire was sequenced with immunoSEQ multiplex PCR; TCRdb's copy has only in-frame clones and lacks some. This repertoire shows about 190,000 clones, roughly 76% found once; its top ten account for approximately 2%. The sample was PBMCs. The origin of the receptors is a woman aged 30 to 39 in good health and CMV-seropositive.

The chain couples TRBV7-2 to TRBJ2-1; 11 nucleotides align to TRBD1. Losses at the gene ends were 5 bases for V and 9 bases for J; bases not matched to a gene: 9. The V gene's germline CDR1 is SGHTA and CDR2 FQGNSA. The CDR3 spans 15 residues. CDR3 loop: CASSLLDRGLGEQFF. The CDR3 DNA sequence: TGTGCCAGCAGCCTCCTGGACAGGGGGCTTGGTGAGCAGTTCTTC.

The CDR3 nucleotides are TGTGCCAGCATTAAAGGAGGGCTGTGGATCGAGCAGTACTTC. This encodes CASIKGGLWIEQYF. The chain couples TRBV28 to TRBJ2-7; a possible D gene is TRBD2 (6 bases). This CDR3 is built from 14 residues. Trimming took off 7 bases at V and 6 bases at J, with 19 bases between the two ends. The germline V gene encodes CDR1 MDHEN and CDR2 SYDVKM.

Written as DNA, the CDR3 is TGTGCCAGCAGCTTAGCGCGAGGGGGCATCAATCAGCCCCAGCATTTT. Amino acids: CASSLARGGINQPQHF. The chain couples TRBV7-9 to TRBJ1-5, with 7 nucleotides matching TRBD1. Trimming at V came to 0 bases and at J to 3 bases, leaving 5 bases not matched to a gene. Per the germline V gene, CDR1 is SEHNR and CDR2 is FQNEAQ (reference sequence). This CDR3 contains 16 residues.

The chain carries TRBV6-1 and TRBJ2-4; D is perhaps TRBD1 (5 bases). CDR3 length equals 16 residues. V was clipped by 0 bases and J by 0 bases, with 9 bases between them. Germline CDR1 is MNHNS and CDR2 is SASEGT. CDR3 sequence: CASSEAQGVAKNIQYF. CDR3 nucleotide sequence: TGTGCCAGCAGTGAAGCCCAGGGTGTAGCCAAAAACATTCAGTACTTC.

This clone occurred once. This chain uses TRBV7-2 with TRBJ2-1, with TRBD1 matching over 8 bases. Germline CDR1 reads SGHTA; CDR2 reads FQGNSA. Germline trimming cut 5 bases from V and 6 bases from J; bases unmatched to any gene: 6. This CDR3 comprises 14 residues. CDR3: CASSPARGLNEQFF. In DNA form, the CDR3 reads TGTGCCAGCAGCCCCGCCAGGGGGCTCAATGAGCAGTTCTTC.

For the CDR3, the DNA is TGTGCCAGCAGCTCGCCGCGGGGTGGGATCCCCTACAATGAGCAGTTCTTC. It specifies CASSSPRGGIPYNEQFF. The V call is TRBV7-8, the J call TRBJ2-1; D might be TRBD2 (6 bases). V lost 4 bases and J lost 2, with 18 bases in between. This CDR3 spans 17 amino acids. Looked up from germline, CDR1 is SGHVS and CDR2 is FQNEAQ.

Regarding this clone: The junction departs from the called germline gene at one end, perhaps through a read error. Other DNA variants within this sample encode the same CDR3. The chain combines TRBV5-1 with TRBJ1-1; 7 bases are shared with TRBD1. The germline gives CDR1 SGHRS, CDR2 YFSETQ. The CDR3 sequence is 15 residues long. CDR3 sequence (DNA): TGCGCCAGCAGCTTAATGGGACAGCTGAACACCGAAGCTTTCTTT. This encodes CASSLMGQLNTEAFF.

The rearrangement joins TRBV19 to TRBJ2-5, with 9 positions matching TRBD1. The V gene end was trimmed by 8 bases and the J gene end by 5 bases; junction bases not matched to a gene: 15. CDR1 LNHDA and CDR2 SQIVND come from the germline V gene (reference sequence). The CDR3 runs 16 residues. The CDR3 protein is CASSPLTGGALETQYF. The CDR3 coding sequence is TGTGCCAGTTCCCCCCTTACAGGGGGCGCGTTGGAGACCCAGTACTTC.

This clone has a handful of counts. The chain is built from TRBV7-9 and TRBJ2-1; D gene ambiguous. V was clipped by 9 bases and J by 7 bases, with 19 bases between them. The V gene's germline CDR1 is SEHNR and CDR2 FQNEAQ (reference sequence). This CDR3 comprises 14 residues. CDR3 sequence (DNA): TGTGCCAGATCTGGAGTTGCGATAACTAATGAGCAGTTCTTC. Protein sequence: CARSGVAITNEQFF.

This rearrangement joins TRBV5-4 to TRBJ2-3, with 7 bases matching TRBD2. V was clipped by 1 base and J by 2 bases; unmatched bases: 7. This CDR3 has 16 amino acids. The germline V gene has CDR1 SGHNT and CDR2 YYREEE (reference sequence). The CDR3 region has the DNA TGTGCCAGCAGCTTGCTAGGGGAGGGCCTCACAGATACGCAGTATTTT. Translation: CASSLLGEGLTDTQYF.

The gene calls are TRBV7-8 and TRBJ2-3, with 7 bases lining up with TRBD1. The ends lost 4 bases at V and 0 bases at J; junction bases unmatched: 4. This CDR3 region has 15 residues. Looked up from germline, CDR1 is SGHVS and CDR2 is FQNEAQ. The CDR3 DNA reads as TGTGCCAGCAGCTACGGACAGGCTAGCACAGATACGCAGTATTTT. As protein: CASSYGQASTDTQYF.

The CDR3 DNA is TGTGCCAGCTCAGAAACAGGAGTGGATGAGACCCAGTACTTC. Amino acids: CASSETGVDETQYF. The V call is TRBV18, the J call TRBJ2-5; D perhaps matches TRBD1 (5 bases). The CDR3 has 14 amino acids. Trimming removed 5 bases from V and 5 bases from J, with 15 bases in between. Germline-derived CDR1 and CDR2 are KGHSH and LQKENI. The whole variable domain, remainder taken from reference TRBV18 and TRBJ2-5, is NAGVMQNPRHLVRRRGQEARLRCSPMKGHSHVYWYRQLPEEGLKFMVYLQKENIIDESGMPKERFSAEFPKEGPSILRIQQVVRGDSAAYFCASSETGVDETQYFGPGTRLLVL.

Concerning this clone: Within the sample, other DNA sequences also encode this same CDR3. The chain links TRBV18 to TRBJ2-1, with 13 bases matching TRBD2. Germline trimming cut 4 bases from V and 5 bases from J; bases unmatched to any gene: 2. The CDR3 extends over 15 amino acids. CDR1 is KGHSH, CDR2 LQKENI, per germline. The CDR3 DNA sequence: TGTGCCAGCTCACTCGGACTAGCGGGAGACAATGAGCAGTTCTTC. Residues: CASSLGLAGDNEQFF.

The rearrangement uses TRBV15 and TRBJ2-2, with D tentatively TRBD1 (5 bases). The germline gives CDR1 LNHNV, CDR2 YYDKDF (reference sequence). V lost 2 bases and J 3 bases, leaving 10 bases between the germline ends. The CDR3 is made up of 15 amino acids. The CDR3 DNA follows: TGTGCCACCAGCAGACTATTAGGGGACACCGGGGAGCTGTTTTTT. It encodes CATSRLLGDTGELFF.

The chain joins TRBV9 to TRBJ1-4; 10 bases match TRBD1. The germline V gene has CDR1 SGDLS and CDR2 YYNGEE. The CDR3 runs to 16 residues. Trimming took 3 bases from V and 8 from J; bases not matched to a gene: 10. In DNA form, the CDR3 reads TGTGCCAGCAGCGCCCGGGACAGGGGTTCGGGCGAAAAACTGTTTTTT. Protein product: CASSARDRGSGEKLFF.

The chain combines TRBV19 with TRBJ2-1; 9 bases map to TRBD2. The CDR3 length is 15 residues. V lost 5 bases, J lost 3 bases, and 5 bases stayed unmatched. The V gene's germline CDR1 is LNHDA and CDR2 SQIVND (reference sequence). The CDR3 coding sequence is TGTGCCAGTAGTTTAGCGGGAGACATCTACAATGAGCAGTTCTTC. Its protein is CASSLAGDIYNEQFF. The complete variable domain, with remaining parts taken from reference TRBV19 and TRBJ2-1, reads DGGITQSPKYLFRKEGQNVTLSCEQNLNHDAMYWYRQDPGQGLRLIYYSQIVNDFQKGDIAEGYSVSREKKESFPLTVTSAQKNPTAFYLCASSLAGDIYNEQFFGPGTRLTVL.

This chain uses TRBV4-2 with TRBJ2-7, with 7 bases matching TRBD1. Germline CDR1 is LGHNA and CDR2 is YNFKEQ. J gave up 0 bases and V 3 bases, and 2 bases lay outside the gene matches. This CDR3 is 14 amino acids long. The CDR3 region is CASSQGQRSYEQYF. The DNA of the CDR3 is TGTGCCAGCAGCCAGGGACAGCGCTCCTACGAGCAGTACTTC.

This clone occurred a few times. The chain employs TRBV4-1 and TRBJ2-7; the D is unclear. The CDR3 runs 15 residues. Germline V CDR1 and CDR2: MGHRA, YSYEKL. The V gene lost 4 bases and the J gene lost 0 bases, with 13 bases spanning the gap. The CDR3 bases are TGCGCCAGCAGCCTTGAGGTGGTAAGCTCCTACGAGCAGTACTTC. Residues: CASSLEVVSSYEQYF.

The gene calls are TRBV7-9 and TRBJ2-7; TRBD2 agrees at 13 bases. CDR1 and CDR2 from the germline V gene are SEHNR and FQNEAQ (reference sequence). The CDR3 is made up of 18 amino acids. The V segment lost 1 base and the J segment 0 bases; nucleotides outside the gene matches: 6. CDR3 nucleotides: TGTGCCAGCAGCTTAGGACTAGCGGGGGGTATAAGCTCCTACGAGCAGTACTTC. Amino acid sequence: CASSLGLAGGISSYEQYF.

The gene calls are TRBV5-5 and TRBJ2-1; D unresolved. Germline V gives CDR1 SGHKS, CDR2 YYEKEE (reference sequence). V lost 0 bases and J 3 bases, leaving 7 bases between the germline ends. The CDR3 runs to 14 residues. CDR3: CASSLAVSYNEQFF. The CDR3 bases are TGTGCCAGCAGCTTGGCCGTCAGCTACAATGAGCAGTTCTTC. The whole variable domain, remainder taken from reference TRBV5-5 and TRBJ2-1, is DAGVTQSPTHLIKTRGQQVTLRCSPISGHKSVSWYQQVLGQGPQFIFQYYEKEERGRGNFPDRFSARQFPNYSSELNVNALLLGDSALYLCASSLAVSYNEQFFGPGTRLTVL.

This clone was recorded a few times. The chain carries TRBV7-3 and TRBJ2-1; TRBD1 aligns across 8 bases. This CDR3 has 13 amino acids. The germline CDR1 and CDR2 sequences are SGHTA and FQGTGA. J gave up 12 bases and V 4 bases, and 8 bases lay outside the gene matches. The CDR3 region has the DNA TGTGCCAGCAGCTACACAGACAGGGGAAGGCAGTTCTTC. Amino acids: CASSYTDRGRQFF.

The V gene is TRBV5-1, the J gene TRBJ2-3; 13 positions match TRBD2. CDR3 length equals 16 residues. V gave up 4 bases and J gave up 2 bases; unmatched junction bases: 4. CDR1 is SGHRS, CDR2 YFSETQ, per germline. The CDR3 DNA follows: TGCGCCAGCAGCGGGGGGACTAGCGGGGACACAGATACGCAGTATTTT. Translated, it gives CASSGGTSGDTDTQYF.

Only a few counts were recorded for this clone. The chain recombines TRBV6-6 with TRBJ1-5; TRBD1 is a possible D gene (6 bases). Trimming left V 6 bases short and J 8 bases short, with 20 bases between. The germline CDR1 and CDR2 sequences are MNHNY and SVGAGI (reference sequence). The CDR3 is made up of 15 amino acids. This chain's CDR3 is CASRDHRVVVKPQHF. The CDR3 bases are TGTGCCAGCAGGGATCACAGGGTAGTCGTTAAGCCCCAGCATTTT.

V gene TRBV7-3 combines with J gene TRBJ2-5, with 14 bases matching TRBD2. The CDR3 is 16 amino acids. Unmatched junction bases numbered 3, after V lost 5 bases and J lost 1 base. Per the germline V gene, CDR1 is SGHTA and CDR2 is FQGTGA. In DNA form, the CDR3 reads TGTGCCAGCAGCCCTGGACTAGCGGGGGGCCAAGAGACCCAGTACTTC. Translated, it gives CASSPGLAGGQETQYF.

This chain links TRBV28 with TRBJ1-3; D is unresolved. Trimming stripped 6 bases from V and 1 base from J, with 25 bases between. The CDR3 consists of 19 residues. From germline, CDR1 is MDHEN and CDR2 SYDVKM. The CDR3 DNA sequence: TGTGCCAGCAGCCAGACATTTGGGCGGCAGGAGGGTTCTGGAAACACCATATATTTT. This gives the protein CASSQTFGRQEGSGNTIYF.

A note on this clone: Additional DNA sequences in this sample encode the identical CDR3. CDR3 nucleotide sequence: TGTGCCAGCTCTCTCCAAGGCCTGAGGGAGCAGTACTTC. Protein: CASSLQGLREQYF. This chain uses TRBV28 with TRBJ2-7; D not certain. The V and J ends lost 8 bases and 7 bases respectively, with 18 bases between them. In germline, CDR1 is MDHEN, CDR2 SYDVKM. This CDR3 spans 13 amino acids.

J is TRBJ1-5 and V is TRBV5-1; 9 nucleotides line up with TRBD1. The CDR3 runs to 15 residues. The ends lost 0 bases at V and 6 bases at J; junction bases unmatched: 4. The germline CDR1 and CDR2 sequences are SGHRS and YFSETQ. The CDR3 region is CASSLGDRVGQPQHF. CDR3 in DNA: TGCGCCAGCAGCTTGGGGGACAGGGTTGGTCAGCCCCAGCATTTT.